This T cell receptor (beta chain) was sequenced in a study of T cell responses to AZD1222 COVID-19 vaccine. Between the trimmed V and J ends, which lost 8 bases and 8 bases, there was a span of 18 bases. CDR1 is SNHLY and CDR2 is FYNNEI in the germline V gene. CDR3 length: 13 residues. TCRdb's copy holds only in-frame clones and misses some; the assay was immunoSEQ multiplex PCR. The sample includes 150,000 to 200,000 clones, roughly 87% seen only once; the top ten take about 6.5%. This chain joins TRBV2 and TRBJ1-1; TRBD1 is a possible D gene (6 bases). The sequence derives from an adult who received the AZD1222 COVID-19 vaccine. The input for sequencing was peripheral blood, taken 28 days after the second AZD1222 dose. The CDR3 region is CASPWAQGGEAFF. The CDR3 coding sequence is TGTGCCAGCCCCTGGGCCCAAGGGGGGGAAGCTTTCTTT.